This T cell receptor (beta chain) was identified during a study of human T cells and chemical hapten exposure (dated by TCRdb to about 2021). With respect to the entire study: For sensitization, 2% DPC in acetone was applied to a roughly 2 cm by roughly 2 cm area of upper inner arm skin. The mostly female patient cohort included alopecia areata with under or over 50% scalp involvement, alopecia totalis and alopecia universalis. Patch testing was done on the upper back using Finn chambers containing 0.01% DPC, and results were scored after 6 days according to International Contact Dermatitis Research Group standards. The libraries were sequenced as a pool, and the TCR yield per sample differed mostly because of small variations in library volumes within the pool. In alopecia patients, the study followed how the peripheral blood TCR repertoire changed in vivo over primary and secondary sensitization to diphenylcyclopropenone (DPC), a hapten. Patient blood was sampled pre-sensitization (week 0) and at 2, 6 and about 24 weeks after DPC sensitization. Patients additionally received weekly therapeutic DPC doses to the scalp throughout the approximately 24-week study period. For TCR sequencing, blood came from about 29 alopecia patients at anywhere from one to four time points (pre-sensitization, 2, 6 and 24 weeks).

The table lists this clonotype with many counts. The target of this receptor is not known. No much larger clone exists at a distance of one base, and base qualities are not known. The sample's time point, from its label and the paper: patch test 3, about 24 weeks after DPC sensitization. The label giving this sample's treatment or condition can be read as: therapeutic diphenylcyclopropenone sensitization with weekly scalp DPC. At every patch-test visit, the blood draw took place before the patch test was put on. To be eligible, patients had to be aged 18 to 70, diagnosed with alopecia and judged suitable for DPC therapy, while pregnant patients were excluded. Total RNA was extracted from unfractionated whole blood that had been collected in Tempus Blood RNA tubes. Overall study outcomes, separate from this receptor: The number of TCRs above 1 in 1000 frequency did not change with DPC sensitization; there was no evidence of global repertoire structure alterations. All patients had alopecia, a presumed autoimmune disease, so their immune response might differ from that of healthy individuals. Patch test score correlated positively with the number of PT1 expanded TCRs, reaching significance at thresholds 8, 16 and 32 but not at 4. Significantly more large CDR3 similarity clusters were formed by expanded TCRs than by pre-sensitization or healthy control sets, consistent with antigen-driven responses. After repeated subsampling, the strength of the expansion versus patch-test correlation and the threshold at which it became significant changed.

The CDR3 holds 17 amino acids from the cysteine to the phenylalanine. CDR3 DNA is the only sequence kept; it has 51 bases, read in frame from the first base. Cut back by 3 bases and 0 bases, the V and J ends lie 16 bases apart. Libraries were prepared through RACE. The instrument given in TCRdb is NextSeq 500. Library preparation attached unique molecular identifiers to individual cDNA molecules for quantitative, reproducible TCR counting. For every blood RNA sample, sequencing covered both the TCR alpha and TCR beta chains. Concerning the study's data processing: The median number of TCRs per sample was roughly 100,000, ranging from about 20,000 to 690,600. The Decombinator software suite was used to annotate the V, J and CDR3 of the TCR reads. To make PS versus PT1 abundance plots, every sample was subsampled to the same number of TCRs (28,000). Expanded TCRs were defined as absent before sensitization and observed at least eight times at the 2-week time point. Using fastp trimming at Q25 and MiXCR clonotype assembly, TCRdb reanalyzed the public sequencing data and kept in-frame beta chains. For every CDR3 protein sequence, its rows merge into one entry that carries the most common genes and DNA. TCRdb, not the original authors, processed these V and J calls. This sample gives 70,000 or so distinct CDR3 sequences in total; 11% of them show up just once. More than 1.2% of the sample lies in the top ten.

Specimen: whole blood, collected in connection with sensitization to the hapten diphenylcyclopropenone (DPC). This receptor was identified in a woman aged 45 to 65 with alopecia areata. Some clones in this sample may be carry-over from other donors' samples. The chain was built from TRBV12-3 or TRBV12-4 and TRBJ2-3, with an unclear D gene assignment. The CDR3 is CASSLDRPSLSTDTQYF. The nucleotide sequence is TGTGCCAGCAGTTTGGACCGTCCTTCTCTCAGCACAGATACGCAGTATTTT.